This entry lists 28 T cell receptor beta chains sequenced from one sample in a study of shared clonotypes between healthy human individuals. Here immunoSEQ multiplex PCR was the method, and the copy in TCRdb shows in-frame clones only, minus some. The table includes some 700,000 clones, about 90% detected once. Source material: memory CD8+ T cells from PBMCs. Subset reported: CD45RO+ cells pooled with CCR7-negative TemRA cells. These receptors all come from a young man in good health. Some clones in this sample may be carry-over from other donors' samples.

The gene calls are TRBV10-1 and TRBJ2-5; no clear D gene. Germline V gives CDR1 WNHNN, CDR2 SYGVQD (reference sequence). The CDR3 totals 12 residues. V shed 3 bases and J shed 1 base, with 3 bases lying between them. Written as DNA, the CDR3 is TGCGCCAGCAGTGACAGCCAAGAGACCCAGTACTTC. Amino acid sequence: CASSDSQETQYF.

CDR3 sequence: CASSSGLAAQYF. The CDR3 DNA sequence: TGTGCCAGCAGTTCGGGACTCGCGGCGCAGTATTTT. The chain uses TRBV27 and TRBJ2-3; the D gene is possibly TRBD2 (6 bases). The V end lost 4 bases, the J end lost 10 bases, and 12 bases lay between the germline ends. Germline CDR1 reads MNHEY; CDR2 reads SMNVEV (reference sequence). CDR3 length: 12 residues.

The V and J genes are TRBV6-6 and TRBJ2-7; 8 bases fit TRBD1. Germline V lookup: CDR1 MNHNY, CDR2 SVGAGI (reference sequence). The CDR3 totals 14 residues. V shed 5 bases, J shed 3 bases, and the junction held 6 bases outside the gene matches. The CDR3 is CASSPTGQGYEQYF. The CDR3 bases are TGTGCCAGCAGTCCTACTGGACAGGGCTACGAGCAGTACTTC.

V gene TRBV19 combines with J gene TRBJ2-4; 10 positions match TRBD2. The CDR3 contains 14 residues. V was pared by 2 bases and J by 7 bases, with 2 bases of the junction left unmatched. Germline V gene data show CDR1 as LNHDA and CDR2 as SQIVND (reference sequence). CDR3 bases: TGTGCCAGTAGTATATCGACTAGCGGGAACATTCAGTACTTC. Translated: CASSISTSGNIQYF.

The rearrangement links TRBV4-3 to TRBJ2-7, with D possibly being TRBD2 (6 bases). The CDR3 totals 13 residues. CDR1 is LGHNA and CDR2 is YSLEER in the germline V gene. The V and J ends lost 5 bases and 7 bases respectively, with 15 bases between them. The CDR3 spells CASSYSEGGEQYF. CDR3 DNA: TGCGCCAGCAGCTACAGTGAGGGAGGTGAGCAGTACTTC.

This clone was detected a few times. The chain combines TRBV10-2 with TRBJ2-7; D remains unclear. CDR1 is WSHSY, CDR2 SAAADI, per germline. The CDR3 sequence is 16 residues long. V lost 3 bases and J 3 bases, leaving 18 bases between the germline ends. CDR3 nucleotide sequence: TGCGCCAGCAGTGACCCAGGAGCCCTACCCTTCTACGAGCAGTACTTC. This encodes CASSDPGALPFYEQYF.

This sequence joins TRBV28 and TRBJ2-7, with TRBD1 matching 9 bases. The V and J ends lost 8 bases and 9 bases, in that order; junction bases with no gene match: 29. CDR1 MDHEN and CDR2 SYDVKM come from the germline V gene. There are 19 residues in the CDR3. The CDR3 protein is CASVRTSWAPGQGLRGQYF. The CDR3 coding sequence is TGTGCCAGCGTCCGAACCTCTTGGGCCCCGGGACAGGGCCTTCGGGGGCAGTACTTC. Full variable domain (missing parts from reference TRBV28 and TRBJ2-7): DVKVTQSSRYLVKRTGEKVFLECVQDMDHENMFWYRQDPGLGLRLIYFSYDVKMKEKGDIPEGYSVSREKKERFSLILESASTNQTSMYLCASVRTSWAPGQGLRGQYFGPGTRLTVT.

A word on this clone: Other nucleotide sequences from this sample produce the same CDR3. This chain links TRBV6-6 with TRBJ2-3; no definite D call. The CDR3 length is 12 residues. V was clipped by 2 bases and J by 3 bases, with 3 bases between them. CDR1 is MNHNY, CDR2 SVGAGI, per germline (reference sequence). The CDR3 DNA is TGTGCCAGCAGTTACGGTACAGATACGCAGTATTTT. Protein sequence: CASSYGTDTQYF.

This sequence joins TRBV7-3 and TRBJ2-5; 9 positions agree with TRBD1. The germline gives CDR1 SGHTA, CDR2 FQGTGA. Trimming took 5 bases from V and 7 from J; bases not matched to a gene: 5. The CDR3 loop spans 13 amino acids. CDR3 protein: CASSPGQGGTQYF. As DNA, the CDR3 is TGTGCCAGCAGCCCGGGACAGGGAGGGACCCAGTACTTC.

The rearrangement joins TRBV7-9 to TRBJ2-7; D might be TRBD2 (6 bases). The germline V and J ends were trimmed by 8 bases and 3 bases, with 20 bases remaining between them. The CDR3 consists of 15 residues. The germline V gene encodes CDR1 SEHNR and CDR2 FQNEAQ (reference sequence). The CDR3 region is CASGPGGAGLYEQYF. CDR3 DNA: TGTGCCAGCGGGCCGGGTGGGGCGGGACTCTACGAGCAGTACTTC.

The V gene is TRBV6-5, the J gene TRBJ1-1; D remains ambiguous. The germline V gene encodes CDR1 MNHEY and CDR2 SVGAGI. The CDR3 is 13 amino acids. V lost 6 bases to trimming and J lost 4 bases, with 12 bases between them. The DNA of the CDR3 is TGTGCCAGCAGCCCCGGGTGGATCACTGAAGCTTTCTTT. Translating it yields CASSPGWITEAFF.

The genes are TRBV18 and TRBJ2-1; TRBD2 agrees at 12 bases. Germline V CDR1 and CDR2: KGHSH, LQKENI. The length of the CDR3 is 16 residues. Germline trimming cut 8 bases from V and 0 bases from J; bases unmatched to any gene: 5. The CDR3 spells CASRATSGSSYNEQFF. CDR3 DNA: TGTGCCAGCCGGGCGACTAGCGGGAGCTCCTACAATGAGCAGTTCTTC.

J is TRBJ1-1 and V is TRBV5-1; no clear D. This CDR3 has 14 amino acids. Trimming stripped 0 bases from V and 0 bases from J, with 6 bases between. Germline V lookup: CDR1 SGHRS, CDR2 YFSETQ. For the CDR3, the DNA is TGCGCCAGCAGCTTGGGCCCGCTGAACACTGAAGCTTTCTTT. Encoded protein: CASSLGPLNTEAFF. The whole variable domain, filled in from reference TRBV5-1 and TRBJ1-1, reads KAGVTQTPRYLIKTRGQQVTLSCSPISGHRSVSWYQQTPGQGLQFLFEYFSETQRNKGNFPGRFSGRQFSNSRSEMNVSTLELGDSALYLCASSLGPLNTEAFFGQGTRLTVV.

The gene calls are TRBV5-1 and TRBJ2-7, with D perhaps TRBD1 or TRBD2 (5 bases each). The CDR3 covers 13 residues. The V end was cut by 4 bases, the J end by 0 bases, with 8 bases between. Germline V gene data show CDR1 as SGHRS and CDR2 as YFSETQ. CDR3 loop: CASSHGTSYEQYF. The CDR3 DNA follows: TGCGCCAGCAGCCACGGGACCTCCTACGAGCAGTACTTC.

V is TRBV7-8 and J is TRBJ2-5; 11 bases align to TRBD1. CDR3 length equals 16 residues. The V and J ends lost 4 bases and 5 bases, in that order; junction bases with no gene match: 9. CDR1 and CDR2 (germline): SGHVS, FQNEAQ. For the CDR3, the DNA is TGTGCCAGCAGCTATCCAAGGACAGGGGGCCGGGAGACCCAGTACTTC. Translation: CASSYPRTGGRETQYF.

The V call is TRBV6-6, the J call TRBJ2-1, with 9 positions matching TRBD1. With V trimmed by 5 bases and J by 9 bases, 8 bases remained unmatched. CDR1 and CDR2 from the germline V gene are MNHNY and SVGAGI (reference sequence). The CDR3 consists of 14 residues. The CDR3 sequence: CASSPGTGNIEQFF. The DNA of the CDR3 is TGTGCCAGCAGTCCCGGGACAGGGAACATTGAGCAGTTCTTC.

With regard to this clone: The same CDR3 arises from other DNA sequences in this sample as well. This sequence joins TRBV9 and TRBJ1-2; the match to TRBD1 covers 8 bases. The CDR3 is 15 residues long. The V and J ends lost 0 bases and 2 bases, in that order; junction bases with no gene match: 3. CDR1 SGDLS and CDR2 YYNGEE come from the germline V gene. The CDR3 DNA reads TGTGCCAGCAGCGTAGGGCAGGGGGCGAACTATGGCTACACCTTC. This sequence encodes CASSVGQGANYGYTF. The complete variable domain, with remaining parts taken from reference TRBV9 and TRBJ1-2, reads DSGVTQTPKHLITATGQRVTLRCSPRSGDLSVYWYQQSLDQGLQFLIQYYNGEERAKGNILERFSAQQFPDLHSELNLSSLELGDSALYFCASSVGQGANYGYTFGSGTRLTVV.

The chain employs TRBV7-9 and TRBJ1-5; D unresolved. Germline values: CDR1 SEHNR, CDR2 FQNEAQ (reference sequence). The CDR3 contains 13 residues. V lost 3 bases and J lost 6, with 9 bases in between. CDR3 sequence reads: CASSLGDRQPQHF. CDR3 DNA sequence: TGTGCCAGCAGCTTGGGTGACCGTCAGCCCCAGCATTTT. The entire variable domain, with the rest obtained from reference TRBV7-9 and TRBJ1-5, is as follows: DTGVSQNPRHKITKRGQNVTFRCDPISEHNRLYWYRQTLGQGPEFLTYFQNEAQLEKSRLLSDRFSAERPKGSFSTLEIQRTEQGDSAMYLCASSLGDRQPQHFGDGTRLSIL.

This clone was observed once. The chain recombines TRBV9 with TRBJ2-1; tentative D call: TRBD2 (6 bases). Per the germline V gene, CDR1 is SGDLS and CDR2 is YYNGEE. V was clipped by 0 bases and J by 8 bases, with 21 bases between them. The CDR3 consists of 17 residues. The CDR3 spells CASSVVISSRGYDEQFF. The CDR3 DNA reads TGTGCCAGCAGCGTAGTTATATCGTCGCGGGGATACGATGAGCAGTTCTTC.

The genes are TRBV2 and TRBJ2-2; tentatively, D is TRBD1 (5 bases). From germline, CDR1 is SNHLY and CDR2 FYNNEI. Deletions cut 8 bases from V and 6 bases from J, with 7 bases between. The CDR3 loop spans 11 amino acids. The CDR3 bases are TGTGCCAGCCAAGGGGCCGGGGAGCTGTTTTTT. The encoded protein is CASQGAGELFF. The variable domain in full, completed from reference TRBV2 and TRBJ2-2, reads EPEVTQTPSHQVTQMGQEVILRCVPISNHLYFYWYRQILGQKVEFLVSFYNNEISEKSEIFDDQFSVERPDGSNFTLKIRSTKLEDSAMYFCASQGAGELFFGEGSRLTVL.

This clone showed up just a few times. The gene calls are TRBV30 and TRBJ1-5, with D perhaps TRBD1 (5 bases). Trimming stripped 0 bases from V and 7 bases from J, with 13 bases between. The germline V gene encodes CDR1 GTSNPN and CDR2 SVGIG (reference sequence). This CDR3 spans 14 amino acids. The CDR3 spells CAWSVSWGTQPQHF. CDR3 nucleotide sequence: TGTGCCTGGAGTGTAAGTTGGGGGACGCAGCCCCAGCATTTT. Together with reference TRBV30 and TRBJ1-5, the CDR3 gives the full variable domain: SQTIHQWPATLVQPVGSPLSLECTVEGTSNPNLYWYRQAAGRGLQLLFYSVGIGQISSEVPQNLSASRPQDRQFILSSKKLLLSDSGFYLCAWSVSWGTQPQHFGDGTRLSIL.

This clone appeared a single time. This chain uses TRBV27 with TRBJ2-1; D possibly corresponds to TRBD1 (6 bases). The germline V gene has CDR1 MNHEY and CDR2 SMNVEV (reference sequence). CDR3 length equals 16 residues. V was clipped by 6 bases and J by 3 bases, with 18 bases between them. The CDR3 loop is CASRITHREIYNEQFF. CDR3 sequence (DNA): TGTGCCAGCAGGATCACCCACAGGGAGATCTACAATGAGCAGTTCTTC.

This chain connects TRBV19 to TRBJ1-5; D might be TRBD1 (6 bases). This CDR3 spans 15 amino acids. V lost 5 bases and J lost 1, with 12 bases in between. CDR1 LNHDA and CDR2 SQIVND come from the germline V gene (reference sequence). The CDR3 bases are TGTGCCAGTAGTGCCCACAGGGCCAGCAATCAGCCCCAGCATTTT. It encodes CASSAHRASNQPQHF.

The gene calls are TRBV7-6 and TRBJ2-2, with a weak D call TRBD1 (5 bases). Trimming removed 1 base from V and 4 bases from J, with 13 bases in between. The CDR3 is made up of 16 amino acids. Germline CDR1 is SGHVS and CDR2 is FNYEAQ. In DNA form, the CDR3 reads TGTGCCAGCAGCTTAGAGGTTAGGCAGGGCACCGGGGAGCTGTTTTTT. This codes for CASSLEVRQGTGELFF.

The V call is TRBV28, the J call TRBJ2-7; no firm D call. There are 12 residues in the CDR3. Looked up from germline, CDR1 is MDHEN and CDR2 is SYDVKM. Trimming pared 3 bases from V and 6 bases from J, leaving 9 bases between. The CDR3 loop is CASSFESIEQYF. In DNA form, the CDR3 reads TGTGCCAGCAGTTTCGAAAGTATCGAGCAGTACTTC.

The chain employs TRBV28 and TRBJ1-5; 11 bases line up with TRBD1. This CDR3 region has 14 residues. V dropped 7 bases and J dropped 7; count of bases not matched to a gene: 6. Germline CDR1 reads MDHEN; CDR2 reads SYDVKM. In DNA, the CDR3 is TGTGCCAGCAAAATGGGACAGGGGGACCAGCCCCAGCATTTT. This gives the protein CASKMGQGDQPQHF.

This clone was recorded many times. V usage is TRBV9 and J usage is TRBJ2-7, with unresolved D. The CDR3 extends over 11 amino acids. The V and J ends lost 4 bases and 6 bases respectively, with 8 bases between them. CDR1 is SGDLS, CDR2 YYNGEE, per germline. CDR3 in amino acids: CASSTGGEQYF. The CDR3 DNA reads TGTGCCAGCAGCACCGGTGGCGAGCAGTACTTC.

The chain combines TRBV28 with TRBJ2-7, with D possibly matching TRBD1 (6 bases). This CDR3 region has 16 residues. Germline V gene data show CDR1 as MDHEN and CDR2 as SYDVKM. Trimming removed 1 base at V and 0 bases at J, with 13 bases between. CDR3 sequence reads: CASSLSPGASSYEQYF. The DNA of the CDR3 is TGTGCCAGCAGTTTATCCCCAGGGGCGAGCTCCTACGAGCAGTACTTC.